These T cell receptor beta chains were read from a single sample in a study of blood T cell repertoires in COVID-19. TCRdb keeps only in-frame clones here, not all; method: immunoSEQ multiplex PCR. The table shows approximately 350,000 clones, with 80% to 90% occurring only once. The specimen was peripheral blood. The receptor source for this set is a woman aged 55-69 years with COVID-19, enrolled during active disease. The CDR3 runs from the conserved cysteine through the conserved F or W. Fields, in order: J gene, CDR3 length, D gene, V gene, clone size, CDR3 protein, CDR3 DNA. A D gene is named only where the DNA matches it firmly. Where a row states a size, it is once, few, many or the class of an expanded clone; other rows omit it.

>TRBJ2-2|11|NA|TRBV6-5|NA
CASSTNGELFF
TGTGCCAGCAGTACAAACGGGGAGCTGTTTTTT
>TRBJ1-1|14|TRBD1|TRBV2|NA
CAGFLGTENTEAFF
TGTGCCGGATTTTTAGGGACAGAGAACACTGAAGCTTTCTTT
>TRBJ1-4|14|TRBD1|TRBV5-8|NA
CASSLDRGGEKLFF
TGTGCCAGCAGCTTGGACAGGGGTGGTGAAAAACTGTTTTTT
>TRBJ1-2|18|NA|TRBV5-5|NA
CASSLWPSSGIANYGYTF
TGTGCCAGCAGCTTGTGGCCTTCTTCAGGGATAGCTAACTATGGCTACACCTTC
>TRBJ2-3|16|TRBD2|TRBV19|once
CASNRGTSGGTDTQYF
TGTGCCAGTAACCGAGGGACTAGCGGGGGAACAGATACGCAGTATTTT
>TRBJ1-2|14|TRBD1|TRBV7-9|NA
CASSLVSIRDSYSF
TGTGCCAGCAGCTTAGTTTCGATCCGGGACAGCTACTCCTTC
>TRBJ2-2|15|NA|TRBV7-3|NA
CASSPLQGNTGELFF
TGTGCCAGCAGCCCGCTACAGGGGAACACCGGGGAGCTGTTTTTT
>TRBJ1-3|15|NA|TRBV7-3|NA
CASSSPTSSGNTIYF
TGTGCCAGCAGCTCCCCAACAAGCTCTGGAAACACCATATATTTT
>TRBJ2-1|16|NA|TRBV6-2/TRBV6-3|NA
CASSYSPGYSYNEQFF
TGTGCCAGCAGTTACTCCCCCGGGTACTCCTACAATGAGCAGTTCTTC
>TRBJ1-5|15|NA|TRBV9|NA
CASSVGGGDNQPQHF
TGTGCCAGCAGCGTAGGGGGGGGAGACAATCAGCCCCAGCATTTT
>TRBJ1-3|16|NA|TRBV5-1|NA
CASSAEPGVSGNTIYF
TGCGCCAGCAGCGCCGAGCCGGGGGTCTCTGGAAACACCATATATTTT